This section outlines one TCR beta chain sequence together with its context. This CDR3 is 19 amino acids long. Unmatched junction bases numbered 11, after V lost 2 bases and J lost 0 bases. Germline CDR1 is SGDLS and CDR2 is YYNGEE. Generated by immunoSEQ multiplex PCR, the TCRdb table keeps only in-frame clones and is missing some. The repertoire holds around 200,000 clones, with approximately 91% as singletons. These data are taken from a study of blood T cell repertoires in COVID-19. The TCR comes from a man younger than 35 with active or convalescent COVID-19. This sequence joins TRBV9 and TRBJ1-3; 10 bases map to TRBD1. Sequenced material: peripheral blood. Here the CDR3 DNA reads TGTGCCAGCAGCGTGAGTCCCGGGACAGGGGAGGACTCTGGAAACACCATATATTTT. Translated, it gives CASSVSPGTGEDSGNTIYF.